This TCR beta chain comes out of a study of beta chain features in type 1 diabetes (dated by TCRdb to the late 2010s). Regarding the research as a whole: Patients and healthy donors did not differ in mean age, gender distribution, total cell number or subset yield. A total of some 110 million sorted cells were examined across all samples, and the number of cells per subset was strongly correlated with RNA yield. The study compared TCRB repertoires of sorted circulating CD4+ T cell subsets between recently diagnosed type 1 diabetes patients and matched healthy donors. Regulatory and stem cell-like memory subsets were isolated from only 8 patients and roughly eight healthy donors, whereas naive and central memory subsets came from all 30 or so donors. Broader findings and caveats from the paper: Because small numbers of individuals were included in the HLA sub-analyses, any influence of HLA type on TCRB rearrangement was left unresolved. Because cDNA rather than genomic DNA was sequenced, highly expressing activated cells could have been over-represented, although no difference in activation and CD3 levels was found between groups. Naive, central memory and regulatory TCRB repertoires appeared to be more similar among patients than among healthy donors. A moderate but significant shortening of TCRB CDR3 length was observed in type 1 diabetes patients in all four CD4+ subsets. Fewer insertions and more nucleotide deletions at VDJ recombination sites were observed in patients with type 1 diabetes, implying thymic rearrangement abnormalities. PCR may preferentially amplify shorter templates, but because patient and control samples were amplified and corrected together, any resulting skew would affect both groups equally.

All of the isolated RNA was reverse transcribed with the High Capacity cDNA Reverse Transcription Kit, so expressed TCRB transcripts were sequenced. Naive, central memory and regulatory T cell samples underwent deep immunoSEQ sequencing, averaging about 3.57 million total reads per sample. Sorted cells were lysed in RLT buffer, and RNA was extracted using DNase-treated RNeasy Micro or Mini kits according to cell number. Each cell subset was processed on its own to prevent cross-contamination, while patient and healthy donor samples were processed together. The immunoSEQ multiplex PCR was used to amplify TCRB sequences from cDNA, generating 87-bp fragments that spanned the CDR3 region. Amplicons were sequenced on the Illumina HiSeq platform. On the study's bioinformatics: PCR bias was corrected computationally using synthetic template baselines, and reads within Hamming distance 2 were collapsed, with unmergeable singletons discarded. Reads were aligned against IMGT so that V, D and J genes, CDR3 length and insertions or deletions at six rearrangement sites could be assigned. Within each subset, clonotype counts were normalized to sorted cell number, after which true diversity and Gini coefficients were computed with the tcR R package. The overlap coefficient, calculated on TCRB nucleotide sequences, was used to quantify repertoire sharing. As a proxy for the pre-selection repertoire, out-of-frame TCRB sequences from naive cells were analyzed. TCRdb took this table from immuneACCESS and kept in-frame rearrangements with V and J called. Such tables lack part of the clones; where checked against another copy, unresolved V genes explain under half of the gap, and the rest is unexplained. For V, J and clone size, that table is used; D and trimming come from the DNA. The sample table records under 450,000 clones; over 13% of these occur just once. In total, the top ten clones hold under 0.02% of the sample.

The CDR3 spans 15 residues, from the cysteine through the phenylalanine. CDR3 DNA is the only sequence kept; it has 45 bases, read in frame from the first base. Germline trimming: 4 bases from V, 2 bases from J; junction bases outside gene matches: 5. CDR1 and CDR2 are read off the germline V gene as SGHRS and YFSETQ. Each donor gave one peripheral blood draw, roughly 120 mL on average, collected into heparinised tubes. A BD FACSAria II and a panel including CD45RO, CCR7, CD25, CD127, CD95 and CD27 were used to sort naive, central memory, regulatory and stem cell-like memory CD4+ T cells. Purity was above 95% for every sorted population. PBMCs were separated immediately by Lymphoprep density gradient centrifugation and were stained directly, without being cultured. So that batch effects would be minimized, each experiment stained and sorted samples in pairs, pairing one healthy donor with one patient.

As for this clone: The clone's antigen remains unknown. The sample holds no much larger clone one base away, and base qualities are not on file.

Sequences were obtained from naive CD4+ T cells from blood. The cell subset or site label of this sample denotes: true naive CD4+ T cells. This sequence originates from a woman aged 18-29 years in good health. The receptor chain draws on TRBV5-1 and TRBJ2-1; TRBD1 aligns with 8 central bases. The nucleotides are TGCGCCAGCAGCCCTCCAGGGGGCGCCTACAATGAGCAGTTCTTC. This gives the protein CASSPPGGAYNEQFF.